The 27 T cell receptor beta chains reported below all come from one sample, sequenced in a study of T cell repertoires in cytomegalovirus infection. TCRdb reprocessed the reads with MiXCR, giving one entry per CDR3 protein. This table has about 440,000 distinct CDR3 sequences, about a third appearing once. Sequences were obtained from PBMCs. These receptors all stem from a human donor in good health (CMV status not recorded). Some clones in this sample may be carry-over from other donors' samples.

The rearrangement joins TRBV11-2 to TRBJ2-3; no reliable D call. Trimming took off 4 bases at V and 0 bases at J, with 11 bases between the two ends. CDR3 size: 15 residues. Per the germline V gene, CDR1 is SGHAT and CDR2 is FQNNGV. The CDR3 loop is CASSSTGTSTDTQYF. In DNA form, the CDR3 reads TGTGCCAGCAGCTCGACCGGTACTAGCACAGATACGCAGTATTTT.

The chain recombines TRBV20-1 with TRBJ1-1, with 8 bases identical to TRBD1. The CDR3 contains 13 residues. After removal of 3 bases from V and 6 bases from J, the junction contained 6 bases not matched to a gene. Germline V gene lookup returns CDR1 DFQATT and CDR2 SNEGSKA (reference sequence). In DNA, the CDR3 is TGCAGTGCTAGCTCACAGGGGGGACCTGAAGCTTTCTTT. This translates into CSASSQGGPEAFF.

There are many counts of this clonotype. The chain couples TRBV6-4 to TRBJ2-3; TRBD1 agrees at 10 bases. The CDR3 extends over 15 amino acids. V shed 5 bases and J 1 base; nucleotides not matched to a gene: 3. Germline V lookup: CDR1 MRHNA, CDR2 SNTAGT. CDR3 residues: CASSPGTGGTDTQYF. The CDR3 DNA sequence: TGTGCCAGCAGTCCCGGGACAGGGGGCACAGATACGCAGTATTTT.

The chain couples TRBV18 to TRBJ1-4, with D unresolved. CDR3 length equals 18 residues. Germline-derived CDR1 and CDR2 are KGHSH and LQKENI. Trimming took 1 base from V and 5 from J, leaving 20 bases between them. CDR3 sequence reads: CASSPLTPRENKNEKLFF. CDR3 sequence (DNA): TGTGCCAGCTCACCACTAACACCCCGGGAAAACAAGAATGAAAAACTGTTTTTT. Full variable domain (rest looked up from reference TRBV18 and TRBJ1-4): NAGVMQNPRHLVRRRGQEARLRCSPMKGHSHVYWYRQLPEEGLKFMVYLQKENIIDESGMPKERFSAEFPKEGPSILRIQQVVRGDSAAYFCASSPLTPRENKNEKLFFGSGTQLSVL.

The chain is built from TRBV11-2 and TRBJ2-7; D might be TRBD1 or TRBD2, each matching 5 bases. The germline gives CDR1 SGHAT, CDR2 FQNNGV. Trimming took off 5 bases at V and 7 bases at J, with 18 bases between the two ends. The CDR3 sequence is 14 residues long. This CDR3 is CASSLQGTISEQYF. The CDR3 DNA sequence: TGTGCCAGCAGCCTCCAAGGGACCATATCAGAGCAGTACTTC. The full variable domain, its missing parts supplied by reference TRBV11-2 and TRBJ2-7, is EAGVAQSPRYKIIEKRQSVAFWCNPISGHATLYWYQQILGQGPKLLIQFQNNGVVDDSQLPKDRFSAERLKGVDSTLKIQPAKLEDSAVYLCASSLQGTISEQYFGPGTRLTVT.

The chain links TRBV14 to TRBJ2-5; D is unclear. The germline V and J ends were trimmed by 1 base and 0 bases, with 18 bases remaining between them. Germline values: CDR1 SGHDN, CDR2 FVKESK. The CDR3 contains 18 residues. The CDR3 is CASSQGSLVLPYQETQYF. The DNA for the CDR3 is TGTGCCAGCAGCCAAGGATCGTTGGTCTTACCGTACCAAGAGACCCAGTACTTC.

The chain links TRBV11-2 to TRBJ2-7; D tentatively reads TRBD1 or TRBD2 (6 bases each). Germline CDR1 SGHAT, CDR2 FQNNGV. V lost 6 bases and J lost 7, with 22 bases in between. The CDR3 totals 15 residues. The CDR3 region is CASRSYVGGLREQYF. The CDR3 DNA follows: TGTGCCAGCAGATCGTACGTTGGGGGGCTGCGGGAGCAGTACTTC.

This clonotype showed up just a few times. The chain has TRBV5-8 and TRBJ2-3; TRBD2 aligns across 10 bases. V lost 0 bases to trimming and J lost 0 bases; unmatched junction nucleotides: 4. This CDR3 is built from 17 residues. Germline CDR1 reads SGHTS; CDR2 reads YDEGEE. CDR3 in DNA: TGTGCCAGCAGCTTGGGACTAGCGGGTTTTAGCACAGATACGCAGTATTTT. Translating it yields CASSLGLAGFSTDTQYF.

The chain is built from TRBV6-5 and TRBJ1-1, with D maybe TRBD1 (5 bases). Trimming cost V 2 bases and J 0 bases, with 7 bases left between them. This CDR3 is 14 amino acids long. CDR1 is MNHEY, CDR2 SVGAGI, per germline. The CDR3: CASSYQGLNTEAFF. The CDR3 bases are TGTGCCAGCAGTTACCAGGGTTTGAACACTGAAGCTTTCTTT.

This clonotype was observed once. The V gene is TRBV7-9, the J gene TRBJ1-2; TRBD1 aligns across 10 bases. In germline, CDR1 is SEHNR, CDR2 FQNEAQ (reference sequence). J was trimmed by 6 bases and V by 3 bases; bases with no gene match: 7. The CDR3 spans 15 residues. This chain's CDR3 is CASSLTGTGDHGYTF. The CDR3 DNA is TGTGCCAGCAGCTTGACCGGGACAGGGGATCATGGCTACACCTTC.

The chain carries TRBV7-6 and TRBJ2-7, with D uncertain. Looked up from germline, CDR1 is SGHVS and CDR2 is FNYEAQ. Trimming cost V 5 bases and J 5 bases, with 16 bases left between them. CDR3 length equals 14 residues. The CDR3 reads CASSPELGCNEQYF. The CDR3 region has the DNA TGTGCCAGCAGCCCAGAGCTGGGGTGTAACGAGCAGTACTTC. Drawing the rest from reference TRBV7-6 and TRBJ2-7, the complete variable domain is GAGVSQSPRYKVTKRGQDVALRCDPISGHVSLYWYRQALGQGPEFLTYFNYEAQQDKSGLPNDRFSAERPEGSISTLTIQRTEQRDSAMYRCASSPELGCNEQYFGPGTRLTVT.

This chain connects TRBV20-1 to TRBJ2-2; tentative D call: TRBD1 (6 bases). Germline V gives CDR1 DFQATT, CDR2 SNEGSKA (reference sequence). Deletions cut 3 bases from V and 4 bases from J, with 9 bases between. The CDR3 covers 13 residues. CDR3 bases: TGCAGTGCTAGGGACAGAAGCACCGGGGAGCTGTTTTTT. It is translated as CSARDRSTGELFF.

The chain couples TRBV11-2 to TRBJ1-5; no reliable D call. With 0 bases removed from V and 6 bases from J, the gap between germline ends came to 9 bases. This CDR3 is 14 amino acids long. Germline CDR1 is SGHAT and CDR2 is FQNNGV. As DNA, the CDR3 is TGTGCCAGCAGCTTAGATCTTCCAGGTCAGCCCCAGCATTTT. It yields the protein CASSLDLPGQPQHF.

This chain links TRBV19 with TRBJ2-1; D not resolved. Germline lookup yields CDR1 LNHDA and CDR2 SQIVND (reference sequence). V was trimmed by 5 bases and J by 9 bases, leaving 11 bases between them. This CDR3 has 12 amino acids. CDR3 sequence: CASSPKVGEQFF. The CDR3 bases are TGTGCCAGTAGTCCCAAAGTCGGTGAGCAGTTCTTC.

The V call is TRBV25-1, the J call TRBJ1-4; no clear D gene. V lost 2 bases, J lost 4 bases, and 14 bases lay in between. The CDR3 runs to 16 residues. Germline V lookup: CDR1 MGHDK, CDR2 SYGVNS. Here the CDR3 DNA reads TGTGCCAGCAGTGAAGGAAAGGGTCTTATTAATGAAAAACTGTTTTTT. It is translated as CASSEGKGLINEKLFF.

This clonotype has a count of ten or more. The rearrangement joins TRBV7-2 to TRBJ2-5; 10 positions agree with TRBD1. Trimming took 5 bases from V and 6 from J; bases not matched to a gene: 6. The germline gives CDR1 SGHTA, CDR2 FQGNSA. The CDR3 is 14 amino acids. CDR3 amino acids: CASSLPGQGKTQYF. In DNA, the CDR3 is TGTGCCAGCAGCCTACCGGGACAGGGGAAGACCCAGTACTTC.

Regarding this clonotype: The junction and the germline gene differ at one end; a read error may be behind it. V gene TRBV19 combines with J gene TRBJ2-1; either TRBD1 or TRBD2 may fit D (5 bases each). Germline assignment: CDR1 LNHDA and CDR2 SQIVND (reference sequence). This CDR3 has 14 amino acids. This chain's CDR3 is CASSMRGLYNEQFF. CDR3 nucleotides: TGTGCCAGTAGTATGAGGGGCCTGTACAACGAGCAGTTCTTC.

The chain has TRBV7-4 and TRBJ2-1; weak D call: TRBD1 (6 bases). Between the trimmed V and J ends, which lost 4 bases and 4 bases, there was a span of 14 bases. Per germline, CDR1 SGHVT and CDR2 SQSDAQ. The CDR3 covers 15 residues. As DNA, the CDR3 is TGTGCCAGCAGCTCCCCAGGGGTACAGTACAATGAGCAGTTCTTC. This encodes CASSSPGVQYNEQFF.

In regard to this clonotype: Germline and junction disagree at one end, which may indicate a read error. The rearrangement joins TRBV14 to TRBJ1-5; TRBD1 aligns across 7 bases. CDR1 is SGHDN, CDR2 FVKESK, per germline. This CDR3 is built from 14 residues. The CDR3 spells CSSSTNRGYQPQHF. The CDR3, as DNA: TGTTCCAGCAGCACCAACAGGGGCTATCAGCCCCAGCATTTT.

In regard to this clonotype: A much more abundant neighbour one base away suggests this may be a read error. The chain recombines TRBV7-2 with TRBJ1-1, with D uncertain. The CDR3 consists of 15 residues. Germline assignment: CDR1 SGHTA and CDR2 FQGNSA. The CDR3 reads CDSSLSPPGGTEAFF. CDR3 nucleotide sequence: TGTGACAGCAGCTTAAGCCCTCCAGGTGGGACTGAAGCTTTCTTT.

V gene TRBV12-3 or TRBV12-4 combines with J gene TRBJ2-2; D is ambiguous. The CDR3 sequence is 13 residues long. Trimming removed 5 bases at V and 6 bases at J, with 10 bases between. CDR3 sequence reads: CASSGELAGELFF. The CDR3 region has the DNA TGTGCCAGCAGTGGGGAACTGGCCGGGGAGCTGTTTTTT.

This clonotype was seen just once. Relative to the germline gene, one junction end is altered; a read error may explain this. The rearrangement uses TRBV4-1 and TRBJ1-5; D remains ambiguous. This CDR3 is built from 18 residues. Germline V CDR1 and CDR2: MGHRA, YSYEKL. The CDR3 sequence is CASSQGGGATLANQPQHF. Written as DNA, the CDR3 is TGTGCCAGCAGCCAAGGTGGAGGTGCGACACTTGCGAATCAGCCCCAGCATTTT.

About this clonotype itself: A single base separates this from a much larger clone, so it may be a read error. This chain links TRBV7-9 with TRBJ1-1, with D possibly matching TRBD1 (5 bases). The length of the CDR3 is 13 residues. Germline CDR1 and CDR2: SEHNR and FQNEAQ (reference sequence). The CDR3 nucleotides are TGTGCCAGCAGACCAGGGATGAACACTGAAGATTTCTTT. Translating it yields CASRPGMNTEDFF.

CDR3 sequence (DNA): TGTGCCAGCAGCTTCGAGACTAGCTCCTACAATGAGCAGTTCTTC. As protein: CASSFETSSYNEQFF. The V call is TRBV5-4, the J call TRBJ2-1; D might be TRBD2 (6 bases). The germline V gene encodes CDR1 SGHNT and CDR2 YYREEE (reference sequence). Deletions cut 2 bases from V and 0 bases from J, with 9 bases between. CDR3 size: 15 residues.

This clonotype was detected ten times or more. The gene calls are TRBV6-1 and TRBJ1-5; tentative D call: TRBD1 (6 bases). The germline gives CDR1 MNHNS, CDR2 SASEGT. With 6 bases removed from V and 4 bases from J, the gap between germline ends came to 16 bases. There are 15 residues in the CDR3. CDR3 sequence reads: CASRPAVGANQPQHF. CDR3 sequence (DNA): TGTGCCAGCAGACCGGCCGTGGGGGCTAATCAGCCCCAGCATTTT.

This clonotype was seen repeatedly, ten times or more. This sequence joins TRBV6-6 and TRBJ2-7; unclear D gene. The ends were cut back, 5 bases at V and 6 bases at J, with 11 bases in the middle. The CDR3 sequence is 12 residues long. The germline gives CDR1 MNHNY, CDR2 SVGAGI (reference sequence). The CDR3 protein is CASSQFLTEQYF. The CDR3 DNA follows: TGTGCCAGCAGTCAATTCCTGACCGAGCAGTACTTC.

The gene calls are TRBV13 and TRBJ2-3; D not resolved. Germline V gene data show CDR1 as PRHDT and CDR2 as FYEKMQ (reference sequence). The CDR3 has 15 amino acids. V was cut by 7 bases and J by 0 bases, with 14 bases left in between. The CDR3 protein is CASTPSLDSTDTQYF. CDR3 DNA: TGTGCCAGCACCCCGAGTCTGGACAGCACAGATACGCAGTATTTT. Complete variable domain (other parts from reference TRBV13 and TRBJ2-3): AAGVIQSPRHLIKEKRETATLKCYPIPRHDTVYWYQQGPGQDPQFLISFYEKMQSDKGSIPDRFSAQQFSDYHSELNMSSLELGDSALYFCASTPSLDSTDTQYFGPGTRLTVL.